A single sample gave rise to the 19 T cell receptor beta chains below, sequenced in a study of blood T cell repertoires in COVID-19. Sequenced by immunoSEQ multiplex PCR; TCRdb stores in-frame clones only, minus some. The table lists about 82,000 clones, 83% of them singletons. Sequencing was done on a sample of peripheral blood. Receptors originate from a woman in her sixties with acute or convalescent COVID-19.

This clone was seen only a few times. This sequence joins TRBV3-1 (or the pseudogene TRBV3-2) and TRBJ2-2; D perhaps matches TRBD2 (6 bases). CDR1 is LGHDT and CDR2 is YNNKEL in the germline V gene (reference sequence). V was cut by 3 bases and J by 7 bases, with 9 bases left in between. This CDR3 region has 13 residues. The CDR3 DNA reads as TGTGCCAGCAGCCACGCCGGGGGCGGGGAGCTGTTTTTT. Translated: CASSHAGGGELFF.

The genes are TRBV6-2 or TRBV6-3 and TRBJ2-7; a possible D gene is TRBD2 (6 bases). CDR1 and CDR2 (germline): MNHEY, SVGEGT. This CDR3 region has 15 residues. Trimming removed 2 bases at V and 2 bases at J, with 13 bases between. In nucleotides, the CDR3 is TGTGCCAGCAGTTACCGCGAGCGGGCTCCCTACGAGCAGTACTTC. Translated, it gives CASSYRERAPYEQYF.

J is TRBJ2-1 and V is TRBV10-2; D might be TRBD2 (6 bases). V lost 4 bases and J 7 bases, leaving 20 bases between the germline ends. This CDR3 comprises 16 residues. CDR1 WSHSY and CDR2 SAAADI come from the germline V gene. The CDR3 loop is CASSASGHLGGNEQFF. For the CDR3, the DNA is TGCGCCAGCAGTGCCAGTGGACACCTCGGGGGAAATGAGCAGTTCTTC.

This chain uses TRBV19 with TRBJ1-2; D is ambiguous. This CDR3 has 15 amino acids. The V end lost 1 base, the J end lost 6 bases, and 15 bases lay between the germline ends. CDR1 is LNHDA, CDR2 SQIVND, per germline (reference sequence). The chain's CDR3 is CASSIVGRGKDGYTF. Written as DNA, the CDR3 is TGTGCCAGTAGTATAGTAGGCCGAGGCAAGGATGGCTACACCTTC.

V usage is TRBV28 and J usage is TRBJ2-2; 11 positions match TRBD2. The CDR3 runs 15 residues. Germline V lookup: CDR1 MDHEN, CDR2 SYDVKM. The V and J ends lost 7 bases and 5 bases, in that order; junction bases with no gene match: 6. CDR3 loop: CASNLSGRATGELFF. CDR3 nucleotide sequence: TGTGCCAGCAACCTTAGCGGGAGGGCGACCGGGGAGCTGTTTTTT.

Only a few counts were recorded for this clone. This chain links TRBV18 with TRBJ1-1, with 8 positions matching TRBD1. The CDR3 extends over 12 amino acids. V was clipped by 5 bases and J by 6 bases; unmatched bases: 2. The V gene's germline CDR1 is KGHSH and CDR2 LQKENI. CDR3: CASSTQGAEAFF. CDR3 coding DNA: TGTGCCAGCTCAACACAGGGGGCTGAAGCTTTCTTT.

This chain links TRBV9 with TRBJ2-7, with TRBD1 matching over 9 bases. V gave up 4 bases and J gave up 3 bases; unmatched junction bases: 5. This CDR3 is built from 14 residues. Germline CDR1 is SGDLS and CDR2 is YYNGEE. CDR3 residues: CASSPGTGFYEQYF. The CDR3 bases are TGTGCCAGCAGCCCAGGGACAGGGTTCTACGAGCAGTACTTC. Looking up the rest from reference TRBV9 and TRBJ2-7 gives the full variable domain: DSGVTQTPKHLITATGQRVTLRCSPRSGDLSVYWYQQSLDQGLQFLIQYYNGEERAKGNILERFSAQQFPDLHSELNLSSLELGDSALYFCASSPGTGFYEQYFGPGTRLTVT.

This chain joins TRBV7-8 and TRBJ2-1; D possibly corresponds to TRBD2 (5 bases). Germline lookup yields CDR1 SGHVS and CDR2 FQNEAQ. CDR3 length: 16 amino acids. Deletions cut 1 base from V and 2 bases from J, with 12 bases between. The CDR3 sequence: CASSLGLRVAYNEQFF. CDR3 sequence (DNA): TGTGCCAGCAGCTTAGGGTTGCGGGTCGCCTACAATGAGCAGTTCTTC.

The chain uses TRBV5-5 and TRBJ1-5, with 12 bases matching TRBD1. V shed 4 bases, J shed 5 bases, and the junction held 1 base outside the gene matches. There are 14 residues in the CDR3. The germline CDR1 and CDR2 sequences are SGHKS and YYEKEE (reference sequence). In nucleotides, the CDR3 is TGTGCCAGCAGCGGGACAGGGGGCTATCAGCCCCAGCATTTT. This codes for CASSGTGGYQPQHF.

Here the CDR3 reads CASSEWRGAGVTDTQYF. CDR3 DNA sequence: TGCGCCAGCAGTGAGTGGAGAGGGGCAGGGGTCACAGATACGCAGTATTTT. The V gene is TRBV10-1, the J gene TRBJ2-3, with D possibly being TRBD1 (6 bases). This CDR3 contains 17 residues. CDR1 is WNHNN, CDR2 SYGVQD, per germline (reference sequence). The V gene lost 1 base and the J gene lost 2 bases, with 16 bases spanning the gap.

The chain couples TRBV5-1 to TRBJ1-1; 8 positions match TRBD1. There are 17 residues in the CDR3. CDR1 is SGHRS, CDR2 YFSETQ, per germline. V dropped 0 bases and J dropped 5; count of bases not matched to a gene: 12. The CDR3 is CASSLAGLGTGGTEAFF. CDR3 bases: TGCGCCAGCAGCTTGGCCGGCTTAGGGACAGGAGGAACTGAAGCTTTCTTT.

The V and J genes are TRBV6-6 and TRBJ1-2, with D unresolved. V dropped 6 bases and J dropped 0 bases, with 14 bases sitting between them. The germline V gene has CDR1 MNHNY and CDR2 SVGAGI (reference sequence). The CDR3 covers 15 residues. CDR3 sequence reads: CASSRGVGANYGYTF. The CDR3 DNA sequence: TGTGCCAGCAGCCGCGGGGTGGGAGCTAACTATGGCTACACCTTC.

The J gene is TRBJ1-3, the V gene TRBV6-1; no definite D call. CDR1 and CDR2 (germline): MNHNS, SASEGT. The CDR3 consists of 14 residues. Trimming cost V 3 bases and J 0 bases, with 6 bases left between them. The CDR3 coding sequence is TGTGCCAGCAGTGATCTTAACTCTGGAAACACCATATATTTT. It codes for CASSDLNSGNTIYF.

The genes are TRBV7-8 and TRBJ2-7; 7 bases are a match to TRBD1. Unmatched junction bases numbered 16, after V lost 7 bases and J lost 1 base. Germline assignment: CDR1 SGHVS and CDR2 FQNEAQ. There are 17 residues in the CDR3. This CDR3 is CASIPSRRDSPSYEQYF. DNA for the CDR3: TGTGCCAGCATCCCTTCTCGCCGGGACAGTCCTTCCTACGAGCAGTACTTC.

This clone was counted a single time. The chain has TRBV19 and TRBJ2-2; 13 bases line up with TRBD2. The CDR3 has 15 residues. Germline assignment: CDR1 LNHDA and CDR2 SQIVND (reference sequence). Trimming took 5 bases from V and 5 from J; bases not matched to a gene: 2. CDR3 sequence: CASSSGLAGTGELFF. As DNA, the CDR3 is TGTGCCAGTAGTTCGGGACTAGCGGGGACCGGGGAGCTGTTTTTT.

The chain uses TRBV7-2 and TRBJ1-1, with 10 bases fitting TRBD1. The CDR3 sequence is 16 residues long. V was clipped by 5 bases and J by 5 bases; unmatched bases: 11. Germline V gene lookup returns CDR1 SGHTA and CDR2 FQGNSA. This chain's CDR3 is CASSQQLGQGRTEAFF. The CDR3 region has the DNA TGTGCCAGCAGCCAACAGCTGGGACAGGGGCGAACTGAAGCTTTCTTT.

The chain is built from TRBV29-1 and TRBJ1-1, with D unresolved. Between the trimmed V and J ends, which lost 7 bases and 1 base, there was a span of 10 bases. Germline loops: CDR1 SQVTM, CDR2 ANQGSEA. The CDR3 extends over 12 amino acids. The CDR3 here is CSAVHRNTEAFF. In DNA, the CDR3 is TGCAGCGCCGTCCACAGGAACACTGAAGCTTTCTTT.

This clone was found a few times. The chain recombines TRBV10-3 with TRBJ2-5; TRBD1 aligns across 11 bases. The CDR3 is made up of 14 amino acids. Germline lookup yields CDR1 ENHRY and CDR2 SYGVKD. V dropped 5 bases and J dropped 5; count of bases not matched to a gene: 4. CDR3 nucleotides: TGTGCCATCAGTTCGGGACAGGGGGGGGAGACCCAGTACTTC. As protein: CAISSGQGGETQYF.

The chain uses TRBV11-3 and TRBJ2-1; 7 bases are a match to TRBD1. The germline gives CDR1 SGHNT, CDR2 YENEEA. The CDR3 covers 12 residues. V lost 4 bases to trimming and J lost 8 bases; unmatched junction nucleotides: 2. The CDR3 region has the DNA TGTGCCAGCAGCTACAGGGGCGATGAGCAGTTCTTC. Translation gives CASSYRGDEQFF. Looking up the rest from reference TRBV11-3 and TRBJ2-1 gives the full variable domain: EAGVVQSPRYKIIEKKQPVAFWCNPISGHNTLYWYLQNLGQGPELLIRYENEEAVDDSQLPKDRFSAERLKGVDSTLKIQPAELGDSAVYLCASSYRGDEQFFGPGTRLTVL.